What follows are 27 T cell receptor beta chains derived from one specimen sequenced in a study of identical twins. TCRdb re-derived calls from the 5' RACE reads in MiXCR, one entry per CDR3 protein. The sample records around 480,000 distinct CDR3 sequences, 14% being singletons. This sample was also put to use in a study of yellow fever vaccine responses in identical twins.

The specimen sequenced was CD4+ T cells sorted from blood. These receptors originate from a woman aged 18-29 years in good health.

This rearrangement joins TRBV21-1 to TRBJ2-3; TRBD1 is the table's D call, not checked against the DNA. TRBV21-1 is a documented pseudogene. The CDR3 covers 14 residues. The CDR3 region is CASLTGFGTDTQYF. The DNA for the CDR3 is TGTGCCAGTTTAACAGGGTTTGGCACAGATACGCAGTATTTT.

This clonotype has a handful of counts. The V and J genes are TRBV4-2 and TRBJ2-5; 10 nucleotides match TRBD2. The CDR3 loop spans 17 amino acids. Trimming cost V 0 bases and J 9 bases; bases outside gene matches: 13. CDR1 LGHNA and CDR2 YNFKEQ come from the germline V gene. CDR3 residues: CASSQDEGGLAGVAQYF. Written as DNA, the CDR3 is TGTGCCAGCAGCCAAGATGAGGGAGGGCTAGCGGGAGTGGCCCAGTACTTC.

This clonotype occurred a few times. V is TRBV3-1 and J is TRBJ2-5; D remains ambiguous. The CDR3 consists of 17 residues. Trimming took 0 bases from V and 5 from J, leaving 19 bases between them. CDR1 and CDR2 (germline): LGHDT, YNNKEL (reference sequence). The CDR3 sequence: CASSQDPGTHGRETQYF. The CDR3 nucleotides are TGTGCCAGCAGCCAAGACCCCGGAACCCACGGGCGGGAGACCCAGTACTTC.

Many counts were recorded for this clonotype. This rearrangement joins TRBV27 to TRBJ2-7; D perhaps matches TRBD1 (6 bases). V dropped 3 bases and J dropped 2 bases, with 8 bases sitting between them. CDR1 and CDR2 (germline): MNHEY, SMNVEV (reference sequence). This CDR3 is built from 13 residues. The CDR3, as DNA: TGTGCCAGCAGTTTTAGGGGGACCTACGAGCAGTACTTC. Its translation: CASSFRGTYEQYF.

This clonotype was detected only a few times. The gene calls are TRBV2 and TRBJ2-1; the match to TRBD2 covers 11 bases. Germline CDR1 is SNHLY and CDR2 is FYNNEI. J lost 7 bases, V lost 7 bases, and 6 bases had no gene match. The CDR3 has 14 residues. Here the CDR3 reads CASNRLAGINEQFF. The CDR3 DNA is TGTGCCAGCAATAGACTAGCGGGGATAAATGAGCAGTTCTTC.

The V call is TRBV18, the J call TRBJ2-1; TRBD2 matches 10 bases. Per germline, CDR1 KGHSH and CDR2 LQKENI. CDR3 size: 18 residues. Unmatched junction bases numbered 10, after V lost 4 bases and J lost 1 base. CDR3 DNA sequence: TGTGCCAGCTCACTCCAAGCGGGGGGGCCGGTATCCTACAATGAGCAGTTCTTC. It specifies CASSLQAGGPVSYNEQFF.

The chain couples TRBV5-6 to TRBJ2-6, with D possibly TRBD1 on 6 matching bases. This CDR3 contains 18 residues. V lost 4 bases and J lost 1, with 18 bases in between. Germline values: CDR1 SGHDT, CDR2 YYEEEE. The DNA for the CDR3 is TGTGCCAGCAGCAATAACAGGCCAGGGGTTTCTGGGGCCAACGTCCTGACTTTC. Amino acids: CASSNNRPGVSGANVLTF.

The V and J genes are TRBV20-1 and TRBJ1-2, with 7 nucleotides matching TRBD1. V was pared by 5 bases and J by 2 bases, with 2 bases of the junction left unmatched. The CDR3 is 12 residues long. The germline CDR1 and CDR2 sequences are DFQATT and SNEGSKA (reference sequence). DNA for the CDR3: TGCAGTGCTCAGGACAGGAACTATGGCTACACCTTC. Its translation: CSAQDRNYGYTF.

The V and J genes are TRBV20-1 and TRBJ2-7; 8 nucleotides agree with TRBD1. Germline V CDR1 and CDR2: DFQATT, SNEGSKA (reference sequence). The CDR3 is 13 residues long. The J segment lost 6 bases and the V segment lost 5 bases, leaving 9 bases of the junction unmatched. The CDR3 loop reads CSAVDRAFGEQYF. Here the CDR3 DNA reads TGCAGTGCTGTGGACAGGGCATTCGGCGAGCAGTACTTC.

This clonotype came up many times. The chain combines TRBV12-3 or TRBV12-4 with TRBJ1-1; D remains unclear. V dropped 5 bases and J dropped 0 bases, with 4 bases sitting between them. The CDR3 is 12 amino acids. The CDR3 loop is CASSIMNTEAFF. CDR3 DNA: TGTGCCAGCAGTATCATGAACACTGAAGCTTTCTTT.

In this sample, this clonotype turned up many times. The chain uses TRBV5-1 and TRBJ2-5; no firm D call. The CDR3 is 15 amino acids. Germline assignment: CDR1 SGHRS and CDR2 YFSETQ. V was shortened by 3 bases and J by 2 bases, with 14 bases between the two germline ends. The CDR3 is CASSWNTGPQETQYF. In DNA form, the CDR3 reads TGCGCCAGCAGCTGGAACACCGGGCCGCAAGAGACCCAGTACTTC.

The chain has TRBV27 and TRBJ1-1, with D hard to call. The CDR3 is 13 amino acids. Germline loops: CDR1 MNHEY, CDR2 SMNVEV (reference sequence). V was pared by 3 bases and J by 5 bases, with 10 bases between. The CDR3 DNA is TGTGCCAGCAGTTTCCGCACAAGGACTGAAGCTTTCTTT. This sequence encodes CASSFRTRTEAFF.

This clonotype has more than one count but fewer than ten. V is TRBV24-1 and J is TRBJ2-7, with 11 bases identical to TRBD2. This CDR3 spans 17 amino acids. Germline V lookup: CDR1 KGHDR, CDR2 SFDVKD. V trimming: 4 bases; J trimming: 4 bases; junction bases outside the gene matches: 11. CDR3 loop: CATSDPNSSGRLYEQYF. The CDR3 DNA sequence: TGTGCCACCAGTGACCCGAATTCTAGCGGGAGGTTGTACGAGCAGTACTTC.

This clonotype was observed a few times. An end of the junction differs from the germline gene, which may be a read error. This chain connects TRBV7-7 to TRBJ2-2; maybe TRBD2 (5 bases). The CDR3 is 16 residues long. Germline V gives CDR1 SSHAT, CDR2 FNYEAQ (reference sequence). As DNA, the CDR3 is TGTGCTAGCAGCTTTTCTCCGACCTGGGGAGCCGGGGAGCTGTTTTTT. Its translation: CASSFSPTWGAGELFF.

As for this clonotype: Mismatch with germline at one junction end may stem from a read error. The chain links TRBV7-7 to TRBJ2-3; no definite D call. Germline V gives CDR1 SSHAT, CDR2 FNYEAQ (reference sequence). This CDR3 is 13 amino acids long. This CDR3 is CASSFGLTDTQYF. The CDR3 nucleotides read TGTGCTAGCAGCTTTGGCCTGACAGATACGCAGTATTTT.

There are a few counts of this clonotype. The J gene is TRBJ1-6, the V gene TRBV28; no clear D. The length of the CDR3 is 15 residues. Germline CDR1 is MDHEN and CDR2 is SYDVKM. Trimming removed 6 bases from V and 4 bases from J, with 13 bases in between. This CDR3 is CASSRLGLYNSPLHF. As DNA, the CDR3 is TGTGCCAGCAGCCGACTTGGTCTATATAATTCACCCCTCCACTTT.

The chain has TRBV3-1 and TRBJ2-7; D unclear. The CDR3 extends over 14 amino acids. The germline V gene has CDR1 LGHDT and CDR2 YNNKEL (reference sequence). V lost 5 bases to trimming and J lost 6 bases, with 17 bases between them. The CDR3, as DNA: TGTGCCAGCAGCGAGTCGGTCTACCTCTCCGAGCAGTACTTC. It yields the protein CASSESVYLSEQYF.

This clonotype was seen a handful of times. This chain links TRBV9 with TRBJ2-1; 7 bases are shared with TRBD2. The CDR3 is 15 amino acids. Germline V gene lookup returns CDR1 SGDLS and CDR2 YYNGEE. The J segment lost 8 bases and the V segment lost 2 bases, leaving 10 bases of the junction unmatched. The DNA for the CDR3 is TGTGCCAGCAGCGTCTCTTCTGCGGCGGGAGATGAGCAGTTCTTC. This gives the protein CASSVSSAAGDEQFF.

The genes are TRBV3-1 and TRBJ1-5; D is possibly TRBD1 (6 bases). Trimming took 5 bases from V and 3 from J, leaving 20 bases between them. This CDR3 is 17 amino acids long. Germline assignment: CDR1 LGHDT and CDR2 YNNKEL (reference sequence). The CDR3 here is CASSKTSKQGSNQPQHF. The DNA for the CDR3 is TGTGCCAGCAGCAAAACATCCAAACAGGGTTCCAATCAGCCCCAGCATTTT.

V usage is TRBV7-2 and J usage is TRBJ2-7; D is unresolved. This CDR3 has 15 amino acids. Germline CDR1 is SGHTA and CDR2 is FQGNSA. V was shortened by 1 base and J by 0 bases, with 10 bases between the two germline ends. In DNA, the CDR3 is TGTGCCAGCAGCTTAGTGTCAGTGAACTCCTACGAGCAGTACTTC. Its protein product is CASSLVSVNSYEQYF. Together with reference TRBV7-2 and TRBJ2-7, the CDR3 gives the full variable domain: GAGVSQSPSNKVTEKGKDVELRCDPISGHTALYWYRQSLGQGLEFLIYFQGNSAPDKSGLPSDRFSAERTGGSVSTLTIQRTQQEDSAVYLCASSLVSVNSYEQYFGPGTRLTVT.

In DNA, the CDR3 is TGTGCCAGCAGCCAGGGCCGGGGGGGCTCTTCCGAGACCCAGTACTTC. As protein: CASSQGRGGSSETQYF. The rearrangement links TRBV4-2 to TRBJ2-5, with TRBD2 identical over 8 bases. With 3 bases clipped from V and 5 bases from J, the junction kept 11 bases outside the gene matches. The germline CDR1 and CDR2 sequences are LGHNA and YNFKEQ. The length of the CDR3 is 16 residues.

J is TRBJ2-2 and V is TRBV28, with 8 bases fitting TRBD1. Losses at the gene ends were 7 bases for V and 4 bases for J; bases not matched to a gene: 17. The CDR3 is made up of 18 amino acids. CDR1 and CDR2 from the germline V gene are MDHEN and SYDVKM. DNA for the CDR3: TGTGCCAGCAATAAGGGTTATTCAAGACAGGGGAGCACCGGGGAGCTGTTTTTT. The encoded protein is CASNKGYSRQGSTGELFF.

This chain uses TRBV19 with TRBJ1-5; a possible D gene is TRBD1 (6 bases). The length of the CDR3 is 12 residues. V was shortened by 8 bases and J by 5 bases, with 10 bases between the two germline ends. Germline V CDR1 and CDR2: LNHDA, SQIVND (reference sequence). The CDR3 DNA follows: TGTGCCAGTCAGGGGACCTATCAGCCCCAGCATTTT. Translation gives CASQGTYQPQHF.

J is TRBJ2-6 and V is TRBV12-3 or TRBV12-4; 7 bases align to TRBD1. This CDR3 has 16 residues. Trimming at V came to 10 bases and at J to 4 bases, leaving 13 bases not matched to a gene. The CDR3 spells CAIPTGRYSGANVLTF. Written as DNA, the CDR3 is TGTGCCATCCCGACAGGGCGCTATTCCGGGGCCAACGTCCTGACTTTC.

The CDR3 region has the DNA TGTGCCAGCAGCTCCCTGGGGGGGGTTGAAAAACTGTTTTTT. Translation: CASSSLGGVEKLFF. The rearrangement joins TRBV27 to TRBJ1-4; tentatively, D is TRBD1 (5 bases). Trimming shortened V by 6 bases and J by 7 bases, and 15 bases separated the two germline ends. The CDR3 spans 14 residues. Per germline, CDR1 MNHEY and CDR2 SMNVEV (reference sequence).

Many counts were recorded for this clonotype. The chain uses TRBV7-2 and TRBJ2-2, with unresolved D. CDR3 length equals 13 residues. CDR1 is SGHTA and CDR2 is FQGNSA in the germline V gene. V was pared by 5 bases and J by 5 bases, with 9 bases between. The CDR3 region has the DNA TGTGCCAGCAGCCCCAAGAATACCGGGGAGCTGTTTTTT. Translating gives CASSPKNTGELFF. The whole variable domain, remainder taken from reference TRBV7-2 and TRBJ2-2, is GAGVSQSPSNKVTEKGKDVELRCDPISGHTALYWYRQSLGQGLEFLIYFQGNSAPDKSGLPSDRFSAERTGGSVSTLTIQRTQQEDSAVYLCASSPKNTGELFFGEGSRLTVL.

The genes are TRBV10-3 and TRBJ2-3, with 7 positions matching TRBD1. V trimming: 6 bases; J trimming: 3 bases; junction bases outside the gene matches: 3. The CDR3 is 13 amino acids. Per the germline V gene, CDR1 is ENHRY and CDR2 is SYGVKD. This CDR3 reads CAISRQGTDTQYF. CDR3 bases: TGTGCCATCAGCAGACAGGGTACAGATACGCAGTATTTT.